This TCR beta chain appears in the sequencing data of a study of CXCR3-negative and CXCR3-positive naive CD8 T cells. Overall study: For each library, about 1.5 +/- 0.3 million TRB reads were obtained, roughly 130 million in total. Findings of the study overall: Memory cells diverged, while naive CXCR3-positive and CXCR3-negative cells had similar TRBV-TRBJ usage. CXCR3-expressing naive cells carried TRB CDR3s more hydrophobic than those of CXCR3-negative naive cells.

As for this clonotype: The antigen remains unidentified.

The libraries of TRB cDNA were constructed through 5' RACE using UMI labels. TCRdb re-called the 5' RACE reads; one entry per CDR3 protein, DNA not given. The data show about 140,000 distinct CDR3 sequences, and the top ten clones hold around 0.37%. The germline V gene encodes CDR1 SGHTA and CDR2 FQGNSA. The CDR3 has 14 amino acids. Sequences were obtained from naive CXCR3+ CD8+ T cells from blood. Subset in this sample: CD45RO-CCR7+CD27+CD95- naive CD8+ T cells expressing CXCR3 (TNR3+). The source of this sequence is a human donor in good health. Some clones in this sample may be carry-over from other donors' samples. The rearrangement links TRBV7-2 to TRBJ2-2; TCRdb's D gene call, TRBD1, goes unchecked for lack of DNA. This CDR3 reads CASSFPGWTGELFF.